The following is a TCR beta chain sequence with its context. Its antigen is unknown. CDR1 and CDR2 (germline): SEHNR, FQNEAQ (reference sequence). CDR3 length: 13 residues. The V end was cut by 3 bases, the J end by 4 bases, with 10 bases between. Someone took the PBMCs out of more than 8.5 ml of fresh peripheral blood. Scientists amplified the TCR beta CDR3 regions from RNA transcripts. HTBI primers primed a first-round RT-PCR, and a second-round multiplex PCR followed. TCRdb fed the multiplex PCR reads into MiXCR, producing one record per CDR3 protein. Here the sample spans about 640,000 distinct CDR3 sequences, roughly 39% being singletons. This specimen belongs to a study of Graves' ophthalmopathy and Graves' hyperthyroidism. Study-wide results and caveats: In predicting ophthalmopathy progression, the model reached approximately 70% sensitivity and 72% to 85% specificity.

V is TRBV7-9 and J is TRBJ2-7; D gene ambiguous. Source material: peripheral blood. This TCR was recovered from an adult man with Graves' ophthalmopathy. The CDR3 coding sequence is TGTGCCAGCAGCTTGGGCCAGGAATACGAGCAGTACTTC. Amino acids: CASSLGQEYEQYF.